The rows below give T cell receptor beta chains drawn from one sample of a study of blood T cell repertoires in COVID-19. Assay: immunoSEQ multiplex PCR; the TCRdb copy retains only in-frame clones and omits some. The sample contains 160,000 or so clones, approximately 91% of which appear only once. Sequencing was done on a sample of peripheral blood. These receptors were collected from a man between 18 and 29 years old with acute or convalescent COVID-19. Both conserved end residues are part of each CDR3. The D gene is left open where the match is weak. Where a row states a size, it is once, few, many or the class of an expanded clone; other rows omit it.

d_gene: .
abundance: once
j_gene: TRBJ1-1
v_gene: TRBV5-1
CDR3nt: TGCGCCAGCAGCTTACAGGGAGGGGCTGAAGCTTTCTTT
CDR3aa: CASSLQGGAEAFF

d_gene: .
abundance: .
j_gene: TRBJ2-7
v_gene: TRBV19
CDR3nt: TGTGCCAGTAGTATAGGGCTCTCTTCCTACGAGCAGTACTTC
CDR3aa: CASSIGLSSYEQYF

d_gene: .
abundance: .
j_gene: TRBJ1-5
v_gene: TRBV11-2
CDR3nt: TGTGCCAGCACCCCCCCCGGGGGAAGCAATCAGCCCCAGCATTTT
CDR3aa: CASTPPGGSNQPQHF

d_gene: .
abundance: once
j_gene: TRBJ1-1
v_gene: TRBV12-3/TRBV12-4
CDR3nt: TGTGCCAGCGTTAGTGGGGCACACACTGAAGCTTTCTTT
CDR3aa: CASVSGAHTEAFF

d_gene: .
abundance: .
j_gene: TRBJ1-1
v_gene: TRBV19
CDR3nt: TGTGCCAGTAGCAAGACGGACAGACTGAACACTGAAGCTTTCTTT
CDR3aa: CASSKTDRLNTEAFF

d_gene: TRBD1
abundance: .
j_gene: TRBJ1-5
v_gene: TRBV9
CDR3nt: TGTGCCAGCAGCGAGGGACAGGGAGATAGCAATCAGCCCCAGCATTTT
CDR3aa: CASSEGQGDSNQPQHF

d_gene: TRBD1
abundance: .
j_gene: TRBJ2-7
v_gene: TRBV5-6
CDR3nt: TGTGCCAGCAGCCCCGGACAGGGGGCGCACGAGCAGTACTTC
CDR3aa: CASSPGQGAHEQYF

d_gene: .
abundance: .
j_gene: TRBJ1-1
v_gene: TRBV6-1
CDR3nt: TGTGCCAGCAGTGAAGAATTAGGGGTAGGAGCTTTCTTT
CDR3aa: CASSEELGVGAFF

d_gene: .
abundance: .
j_gene: TRBJ2-1
v_gene: TRBV6-5
CDR3nt: TGTGCCAGCAGTTACCTGAATGAGCAGTTCTTC
CDR3aa: CASSYLNEQFF

d_gene: .
abundance: .
j_gene: TRBJ1-1
v_gene: TRBV6-2/TRBV6-3
CDR3nt: TGTGCCAGCAGTTCGACTCAGTGGAACACTGAAGCTTTCTTT
CDR3aa: CASSSTQWNTEAFF

d_gene: TRBD1
abundance: .
j_gene: TRBJ1-2
v_gene: TRBV5-5
CDR3nt: TGTGCCAGCAGCTTAGGACAGGGGAGGAACTATGGCTACACCTTC
CDR3aa: CASSLGQGRNYGYTF

d_gene: TRBD2
abundance: once
j_gene: TRBJ2-5
v_gene: TRBV19
CDR3nt: TGTGCCAGTAGCGAGGGGCTAGCGGGAGTTTTAGGAGAGACCCAGTACTTC
CDR3aa: CASSEGLAGVLGETQYF

d_gene: TRBD1
abundance: .
j_gene: TRBJ1-1
v_gene: TRBV5-1
CDR3nt: TGCGCCAGCAGCCCGGGGACAGGATACCACACTGAAGCTTTCTTT
CDR3aa: CASSPGTGYHTEAFF

d_gene: TRBD1
abundance: .
j_gene: TRBJ1-2
v_gene: TRBV6-5
CDR3nt: TGTGCCAGCAGTTACACAAAGACAGGGGCCTTATATGGCTACACCTTC
CDR3aa: CASSYTKTGALYGYTF

d_gene: .
abundance: .
j_gene: TRBJ1-6
v_gene: TRBV7-8
CDR3nt: TGTGCCAGCAGCTTAGCAGCCGGGGATAGTTCACCCCTCCACTTT
CDR3aa: CASSLAAGDSSPLHF

d_gene: .
abundance: .
j_gene: TRBJ2-2
v_gene: TRBV13
CDR3nt: TGTGCCAGCAGCCCCCGAGGGGGGGCCGGCGGGGAGCTGTTTTTT
CDR3aa: CASSPRGGAGGELFF

d_gene: .
abundance: .
j_gene: TRBJ1-5
v_gene: TRBV2
CDR3nt: TGTGCCAGCAGTAGGGGGACTCAGCCCCAGCATTTT
CDR3aa: CASSRGTQPQHF

d_gene: TRBD2
abundance: .
j_gene: TRBJ2-7
v_gene: TRBV7-9
CDR3nt: TGTGCCAGCAGCCCTCCGAGGACTAGCGCGGTCGAGCAGTACTTC
CDR3aa: CASSPPRTSAVEQYF

d_gene: TRBD1
abundance: .
j_gene: TRBJ1-6
v_gene: TRBV12-3/TRBV12-4
CDR3nt: TGTGCCAGCAGACAACGACAGGGTCCCCTCCACTTT
CDR3aa: CASRQRQGPLHF

d_gene: TRBD1
abundance: once
j_gene: TRBJ1-2
v_gene: TRBV30
CDR3nt: TGTGCCTGGAGTCCAGACAGGGGGATCGGTGGCTACACCTTC
CDR3aa: CAWSPDRGIGGYTF

d_gene: TRBD2
abundance: few
j_gene: TRBJ2-1
v_gene: TRBV4-1
CDR3nt: TGCGCCAGCAGCCAAGAGTTAGCGGGGTACAAGGGGCTCTTC
CDR3aa: CASSQELAGYKGLF

d_gene: TRBD1
abundance: .
j_gene: TRBJ2-6
v_gene: TRBV5-1
CDR3nt: TGCGCCAGCAGCGTTTTTAGAGGACAGGGGGCGCTTGGGGCCAACGTCCTGACTTTC
CDR3aa: CASSVFRGQGALGANVLTF

d_gene: TRBD2
abundance: .
j_gene: TRBJ2-3
v_gene: TRBV9
CDR3nt: TGTGCCAGCAGCGTAGGTCTAGCGGGGGGTACTGGCACAGATACGCAGTATTTT
CDR3aa: CASSVGLAGGTGTDTQYF

d_gene: .
abundance: .
j_gene: TRBJ2-2
v_gene: TRBV5-4
CDR3nt: TGTGCCAGCAGCTTGGGAGCGGGTGAGCGGGCCGGGGAGCTGTTTTTT
CDR3aa: CASSLGAGERAGELFF

d_gene: .
abundance: .
j_gene: TRBJ1-2
v_gene: TRBV11-2
CDR3nt: TGTGCCAGCAGCCTGATGACGGGAAACTATGGCTACACCTTC
CDR3aa: CASSLMTGNYGYTF

d_gene: .
abundance: .
j_gene: TRBJ2-3
v_gene: TRBV19
CDR3nt: TGTGCCAGTAGTATGGTAGCGGGCACAGATACGCAGTATTTT
CDR3aa: CASSMVAGTDTQYF

d_gene: .
abundance: .
j_gene: TRBJ1-2
v_gene: TRBV29-1
CDR3nt: TGCAGCGCCCGGGGAGCGGGGTATGGCTACACCTTC
CDR3aa: CSARGAGYGYTF

d_gene: .
abundance: .
j_gene: TRBJ2-7
v_gene: TRBV5-4
CDR3nt: TGTGCCAGCAGCCTCCGGACAGTCTCCGGGGACGAGCAGTACTTC
CDR3aa: CASSLRTVSGDEQYF

d_gene: TRBD1
abundance: .
j_gene: TRBJ1-3
v_gene: TRBV5-1
CDR3nt: TGCGCCAGCAGCCTACTCGGACAGGGAGAAAACACCATATATTTT
CDR3aa: CASSLLGQGENTIYF

d_gene: .
abundance: .
j_gene: TRBJ1-1
v_gene: TRBV19
CDR3nt: TGTGCCAGTAGTATCGAGGGGGCTGAAGCTTTCTTT
CDR3aa: CASSIEGAEAFF

d_gene: .
abundance: .
j_gene: TRBJ1-6
v_gene: TRBV19
CDR3nt: TGTGCCAGTAGTAGTACCACCGACTTTCCGAGCTCCTATAATTCACCCCTCCACTTT
CDR3aa: CASSSTTDFPSSYNSPLHF

d_gene: .
abundance: .
j_gene: TRBJ2-1
v_gene: TRBV7-9
CDR3nt: TGTGCCAGCAGCCAACCACGGAGGGTAGCGCCGTACAATGAGCAGTTCTTC
CDR3aa: CASSQPRRVAPYNEQFF

d_gene: .
abundance: few
j_gene: TRBJ1-2
v_gene: TRBV7-9
CDR3nt: TGTGCCAGCAGCTTAGTCATAGGGGAAGATGGCTACACCTTC
CDR3aa: CASSLVIGEDGYTF

d_gene: TRBD2
abundance: .
j_gene: TRBJ2-1
v_gene: TRBV5-1
CDR3nt: TGCGCCAGCAGCTTGGAACTAGCGGGAGTCGATGAGCAGTTCTTC
CDR3aa: CASSLELAGVDEQFF

d_gene: .
abundance: once
j_gene: TRBJ2-7
v_gene: TRBV5-1
CDR3nt: TGCGCCAGCAGCTTGGGAGGTGGAGGCACCTACGAGCAGTACTTC
CDR3aa: CASSLGGGGTYEQYF

d_gene: TRBD2
abundance: .
j_gene: TRBJ2-5
v_gene: TRBV6-2/TRBV6-3
CDR3nt: TGTGCCAGCAGTTCTGCACTAGCGGGTTATCTGGAGACCCAGTACTTC
CDR3aa: CASSSALAGYLETQYF

d_gene: TRBD2
abundance: .
j_gene: TRBJ2-1
v_gene: TRBV3-1/TRBV3-2
CDR3nt: TGTGCCAGCAGCCAAGACCTCGGGACTAGCGGGAGTAGGAATGAGCAGTTCTTC
CDR3aa: CASSQDLGTSGSRNEQFF

d_gene: .
abundance: .
j_gene: TRBJ2-7
v_gene: TRBV30
CDR3nt: TGTGCCTGGAGGCCCAACAGGGGACTCGAGCAGTACTTC
CDR3aa: CAWRPNRGLEQYF

d_gene: .
abundance: .
j_gene: TRBJ1-1
v_gene: TRBV7-9
CDR3nt: TGTGCCAGCAGCTTAGGGGACACCCGAGTCACTGAAGCTTTCTTT
CDR3aa: CASSLGDTRVTEAFF

d_gene: .
abundance: .
j_gene: TRBJ1-2
v_gene: TRBV6-2/TRBV6-3
CDR3nt: TGTGCCAGCAGCCCAGGAGATGGCTACACCTTC
CDR3aa: CASSPGDGYTF

d_gene: TRBD1
abundance: .
j_gene: TRBJ1-1
v_gene: TRBV5-1
CDR3nt: TGCGCCAGCAGTCGAGGGGGCATCACTGAAGCTTTCTTT
CDR3aa: CASSRGGITEAFF

d_gene: TRBD1
abundance: .
j_gene: TRBJ1-6
v_gene: TRBV30
CDR3nt: TGTGCCTGTCGAGACAGGGGGTATAATTCACCCCTCCACTTT
CDR3aa: CACRDRGYNSPLHF

d_gene: .
abundance: .
j_gene: TRBJ1-3
v_gene: TRBV7-2
CDR3nt: TGTGCCAGCAGCCGCGGTAGGAGCTCTGGAAACACCATATATTTT
CDR3aa: CASSRGRSSGNTIYF

d_gene: .
abundance: .
j_gene: TRBJ2-5
v_gene: TRBV18
CDR3nt: TGTGCCAGCTCACCCTCCAGGGGCGGAGAGACCCAGTACTTC
CDR3aa: CASSPSRGGETQYF

d_gene: TRBD1
abundance: .
j_gene: TRBJ2-3
v_gene: TRBV5-1
CDR3nt: TGCGCCAGCAGCAAAGGACAGGGGAGTACAGATACGCAGTATTTT
CDR3aa: CASSKGQGSTDTQYF

d_gene: .
abundance: .
j_gene: TRBJ1-5
v_gene: TRBV19
CDR3nt: TGTGCCAGTAGTATTGAGAGGCAGCCCCAGCATTTT
CDR3aa: CASSIERQPQHF

d_gene: TRBD1
abundance: .
j_gene: TRBJ2-5
v_gene: TRBV5-6
CDR3nt: TGTGCCAGCAGCGCCTCAGGGGGCGTGGGAGAGACCCAGTACTTC
CDR3aa: CASSASGGVGETQYF

d_gene: .
abundance: .
j_gene: TRBJ2-1
v_gene: TRBV24-1
CDR3nt: TGTGCCACCAGTGATCCGTCCCGTCCCTCGGATGAGCAGTTCTTC
CDR3aa: CATSDPSRPSDEQFF

d_gene: TRBD1
abundance: .
j_gene: TRBJ1-2
v_gene: TRBV19
CDR3nt: TGTGCCAGTAGTATAAGAAAGGTATCGGAAGCATTGGACAGGGGGCCAATCTATGGCTACACCTTC
CDR3aa: CASSIRKVSEALDRGPIYGYTF

d_gene: TRBD2
abundance: .
j_gene: TRBJ2-3
v_gene: TRBV15
CDR3nt: TGTGCCACCACCCCGACTAGCGGGGGAGGCGGTACGCAGTATTTT
CDR3aa: CATTPTSGGGGTQYF

d_gene: TRBD2
abundance: .
j_gene: TRBJ2-7
v_gene: TRBV4-1
CDR3nt: TGCGCCAGCAGCCAAGTTCTGGCGGGGGGGACCTACGAGCAGTACTTC
CDR3aa: CASSQVLAGGTYEQYF

d_gene: TRBD2
abundance: .
j_gene: TRBJ2-1
v_gene: TRBV9
CDR3nt: TGTGCCAGCAGCGTAACAACTAGCGGTTACAATGAGCAGTTCTTC
CDR3aa: CASSVTTSGYNEQFF

d_gene: .
abundance: .
j_gene: TRBJ2-5
v_gene: TRBV5-1
CDR3nt: TGCGCCAGCAGCCGAGGCTTACAAGAGACCCAGTACTTC
CDR3aa: CASSRGLQETQYF

d_gene: TRBD2
abundance: .
j_gene: TRBJ2-7
v_gene: TRBV7-9
CDR3nt: TGTGCCAGCAGCGTAGTAGGGTCTAGCGGGGCCTCCTACGAGCAGTACTTC
CDR3aa: CASSVVGSSGASYEQYF

d_gene: .
abundance: once
j_gene: TRBJ2-5
v_gene: TRBV27
CDR3nt: TGTGCCAGCAGTTCTAGCTACCTACAGGGACGGGAGACCCAGTACTTC
CDR3aa: CASSSSYLQGRETQYF